This T cell receptor beta chain was identified during a study of cytomegalovirus exposure and HLA in healthy donors. The overall study: Ancestry clustering placed more than 65% of about 400 genotyped donors in the Caucasian-associated cluster. Notes on the study in general: Previous analysis showed most TCR beta V segments were productive about 90% or about 30% of the time. In a later analysis, at a false discovery rate of 0.05, fewer than 20,000 TCR beta sequences were associated with HLA alleles.

13 Jbeta primers and 60 Vbeta primers were used for the PCR. Some clones are missing from TCRdb's copy, which holds only in-frame ones; the method was immunoSEQ multiplex PCR. The sample consists of around 150,000 clones, about 70% of them appearing once. The CDR3 is made up of 13 amino acids. With 9 bases clipped from V and 5 bases from J, the junction kept 5 bases outside the gene matches. Germline loops: CDR1 MNHEY, CDR2 SVGAGI. As for this clone: Antigen unknown.

The sequenced sample was PBMCs. The chain links TRBV6-5 to TRBJ2-5; 11 bases are shared with TRBD1. The clonotype was recovered from a man aged 40-49 years in good health and CMV-seronegative. In DNA, the CDR3 is TGTGCCAGTATGGGACAGGGGGGGGAGACCCAGTACTTC. This encodes CASMGQGGETQYF.